The 26 T cell receptor beta chains presented below share a single source sample, sequenced in a study of T-cell reconstitution after alpha-beta-depleted transplantation in children. Unique molecular identifiers were used in preparing the TCRbeta library. MiXCR, applied by TCRdb to the PCR reads, yields one record per CDR3 protein. This table has some 640,000 distinct CDR3 sequences, around a sixth appearing once. The sequencing here drew on PBMCs from the stem cell graft donor, taken from the stem cell graft. All receptors come from a human donor who donated a stem cell graft to a child with acute myeloid leukemia.

This clonotype was seen a few times. V and J are TRBV20-1 and TRBJ2-5; TRBD1 agrees at 8 bases. The trim removed 2 bases at V and 5 bases at J, leaving 10 bases unmatched. Germline lookup yields CDR1 DFQATT and CDR2 SNEGSKA (reference sequence). This CDR3 spans 15 amino acids. The CDR3 protein is CSARSPTGAGETQYF. Here the CDR3 DNA reads TGCAGTGCTAGATCCCCGACAGGGGCAGGGGAGACCCAGTACTTC.

This clonotype was seen only a few times. In nucleotides, the CDR3 is TGTGCCAGCAGTTTAATCAGGGGACAGCCCCAGCATTTT. This codes for CASSLIRGQPQHF. The chain links TRBV6-6 to TRBJ1-5; TRBD1 is a possible D gene (6 bases). Germline values: CDR1 MNHNY, CDR2 SVGAGI (reference sequence). The CDR3 runs to 13 residues. V was trimmed by 4 bases and J by 7 bases, leaving 11 bases between them.

The chain is built from TRBV4-3 and TRBJ2-7; D is tentatively TRBD1 or TRBD2 (6 bases each). Per germline, CDR1 LGHNA and CDR2 YSLEER. Between the trimmed V and J ends, which lost 0 bases and 5 bases, there was a span of 20 bases. CDR3 length: 17 amino acids. The CDR3 sequence is CASSQDSGGPRGHEQYF. The DNA for the CDR3 is TGCGCCAGCAGCCAAGATTCCGGGGGCCCGCGTGGGCACGAGCAGTACTTC.

A note on this clonotype: Mismatch with germline at one junction end may stem from a read error. V is TRBV12-3 or TRBV12-4 and J is TRBJ2-1; the D gene could be TRBD1 or TRBD2 (6 bases each). This CDR3 has 17 amino acids. CDR3 nucleotide sequence: TGTGCCAGCAGCCCGTGGGGGGCGCGGAGCTCCTACAATGACCAGTTCTTC. The encoded protein is CASSPWGARSSYNDQFF.

This chain connects TRBV15 to TRBJ2-7; D is undetermined. This CDR3 spans 14 amino acids. Looked up from germline, CDR1 is LNHNV and CDR2 is YYDKDF (reference sequence). V was clipped by 1 base and J by 6 bases, with 13 bases between them. The CDR3 region has the DNA TGTGCCACCAGCAGAGGTTCCGTCGACACCGAGCAGTACTTC. Its translation: CATSRGSVDTEQYF.

This clonotype was counted ten times or more. The CDR3 sequence is CASSLERGYEQYV. The CDR3 coding sequence is TGTGCCAGCAGTTTAGAGCGGGGATACGAGCAGTACGTC. This rearrangement joins TRBV28 to TRBJ2-7, with 7 bases fitting TRBD2. V trimming: 2 bases; J trimming: 4 bases; junction bases outside the gene matches: 2. Germline V gene data show CDR1 as MDHEN and CDR2 as SYDVKM. The CDR3 totals 13 residues.

This clonotype appeared many times. The chain employs TRBV12-3 or TRBV12-4 and TRBJ2-7, with D perhaps matching TRBD1 or TRBD2 (5 bases each). The CDR3 consists of 17 residues. The V and J ends lost 2 bases and 3 bases respectively, with 20 bases between them. Written as DNA, the CDR3 is TGTGCCAGCAGTTTATCCTCCATAGGGGCAGCGGACTACGAGCAGTACTTC. It translates to CASSLSSIGAADYEQYF.

This clonotype occurred many times. The genes are TRBV25-1 and TRBJ2-7; 9 bases are shared with TRBD1. The germline CDR1 and CDR2 sequences are MGHDK and SYGVNS. CDR3 length equals 15 residues. The V segment lost 6 bases and the J segment 2 bases; nucleotides outside the gene matches: 8. This CDR3 is CASSERQGVAYEQYF. Here the CDR3 DNA reads TGTGCCAGCAGCGAAAGACAGGGGGTAGCCTACGAGCAGTACTTC.

A remark on this clonotype: The junction differs from germline at one of its ends, possibly a read error. The chain links TRBV6-5 to TRBJ2-7, with D possibly TRBD1 on 6 matching bases. The CDR3 length is 15 residues. CDR1 and CDR2 from the germline V gene are MNHEY and SVGAGI. The CDR3 sequence: CASSDSGVSSDEQYF. DNA of the CDR3: TGTGCCAGCAGTGACTCAGGGGTATCCTCCGACGAGCAGTACTTC.

This clonotype showed up many times. This rearrangement joins TRBV20-1 to TRBJ1-4; D not certain. The CDR3 contains 11 residues. The germline V gene has CDR1 DFQATT and CDR2 SNEGSKA (reference sequence). V lost 1 base and J lost 8, with 5 bases in between. The CDR3, as DNA: TGCAGTGCTAGAGTGAGCGAAAAACTGTTTTTT. Translating it yields CSARVSEKLFF.

This clonotype was found many times. The gene calls are TRBV5-6 and TRBJ1-1; D gene uncertain. The CDR3 length is 14 residues. V lost 5 bases to trimming and J lost 1 base, with 12 bases between them. Germline V CDR1 and CDR2: SGHDT, YYEEEE. CDR3 bases: TGTGCCAGCAGTCCCGGAACGTCGAACACTGAAGCTTTCTTT. It codes for CASSPGTSNTEAFF.

This clonotype was picked up a small number of times. The J gene is TRBJ1-1, the V gene TRBV6-2 or TRBV6-3; no firm D call. Trimming left V 1 base short and J 9 bases short, with 12 bases between. This CDR3 comprises 13 residues. CDR1 is MNHEY and CDR2 is SVGEGT in the germline V gene. The CDR3 protein is CASSYFTDSQAFF. The DNA of the CDR3 is TGTGCCAGCAGTTACTTCACGGACTCCCAAGCTTTCTTT.

The chain uses TRBV5-1 and TRBJ2-2; 7 bases map to TRBD1. The CDR3 runs 14 residues. The germline gives CDR1 SGHRS, CDR2 YFSETQ. The J segment lost 6 bases and the V segment lost 3 bases, leaving 5 bases of the junction unmatched. The CDR3 DNA is TGCGCCAGCAGCTGGGGACAGTCCCCCGGGGAGCTGTTTTTT. Residues: CASSWGQSPGELFF.

The chain joins TRBV7-7 to TRBJ2-5, with 12 bases that match TRBD2. With 5 bases clipped from V and 2 bases from J, the junction kept 6 bases outside the gene matches. This CDR3 contains 16 residues. CDR1 is SSHAT, CDR2 FNYEAQ, per germline (reference sequence). The DNA for the CDR3 is TGTGCCAGCAGCGACGGACTAGCGGGGATTCAAGAGACCCAGTACTTC. Amino acids: CASSDGLAGIQETQYF.

The chain has TRBV20-1 and TRBJ2-1, with a tentative D call TRBD2 (5 bases). This CDR3 spans 16 amino acids. V was clipped by 7 bases and J by 1 base, with 20 bases between them. The germline gives CDR1 DFQATT, CDR2 SNEGSKA (reference sequence). CDR3 nucleotide sequence: TGCAGTGTGGAGAGTATCGGGGTTGGGTCCTACAATGAGCAGTTCTTC. Its protein product is CSVESIGVGSYNEQFF.

In the case of this clonotype: A much larger clone differs from this one at a single base, so this may be a read error. The rearrangement links TRBV20-1 to TRBJ1-5; no firm D call. The V end was cut by 6 bases, the J end by 2 bases, with 14 bases between. The CDR3 totals 14 residues. Germline V gene data show CDR1 as DFQATT and CDR2 as SNEGSKA (reference sequence). CDR3 in DNA: TGCAGTGCCCCCAGGCCCGGGGGCAATCAGCCCCAGCATTTT. Its protein product is CSAPRPGGNQPQHF.

The chain employs TRBV27 and TRBJ2-3; D could derive from TRBD1 or TRBD2 (5 bases each). Per the germline V gene, CDR1 is MNHEY and CDR2 is SMNVEV (reference sequence). V was clipped by 3 bases and J by 7 bases, with 8 bases between them. This CDR3 is 12 amino acids long. The CDR3 DNA follows: TGTGCCAGCAGTTTGTGGGGGAATACGCAGTATTTT. This translates into CASSLWGNTQYF.

This clonotype was detected ten times or more. The chain couples TRBV20-1 to TRBJ1-5, with D perhaps matching TRBD1 (6 bases). V lost 3 bases and J lost 7, with 10 bases in between. This CDR3 is built from 12 residues. In germline, CDR1 is DFQATT, CDR2 SNEGSKA (reference sequence). The CDR3 DNA reads as TGCAGTGCTAGTGGGGGGCGGCAGCCCCAGCATTTT. Its translation: CSASGGRQPQHF.

This clonotype occurred many times. This rearrangement joins TRBV6-5 to TRBJ2-7, with D perhaps matching TRBD1 or TRBD2 (5 bases each). The CDR3 sequence is 15 residues long. Trimming pared 7 bases from V and 2 bases from J, leaving 18 bases between. CDR1 is MNHEY, CDR2 SVGAGI, per germline. CDR3 region: CASTKGRGETYEQYF. CDR3 sequence (DNA): TGTGCCAGCACCAAGGGGCGAGGGGAGACCTACGAGCAGTACTTC.

This clonotype was seen a few times. This chain joins TRBV20-1 and TRBJ1-4; 10 bases fit TRBD1. Germline CDR1 and CDR2: DFQATT and SNEGSKA (reference sequence). The CDR3 totals 17 residues. After removal of 1 base from V and 8 bases from J, the junction contained 13 bases not matched to a gene. Here the CDR3 DNA reads TGCAGTGCTAGAGCGGGACAGGGGCAGGGCGGATCGGAAAAACTGTTTTTT. This codes for CSARAGQGQGGSEKLFF.

At least ten counts were recorded for this clonotype. This chain uses TRBV12-3 or TRBV12-4 with TRBJ2-7, with D uncertain. This CDR3 spans 13 amino acids. V was clipped by 3 bases and J by 6 bases, with 12 bases between them. In nucleotides, the CDR3 is TGTGCCAGCAGTTTTGGTCGGGCTTTCGAGCAGTACGTC. Its translation: CASSFGRAFEQYV.

This clonotype was seen a handful of times. The gene calls are TRBV5-1 and TRBJ2-1, with 9 bases aligning to TRBD1. CDR3 size: 15 residues. V shed 0 bases, J shed 6 bases, and the junction held 4 bases outside the gene matches. CDR1 and CDR2 (germline): SGHRS, YFSETQ. The DNA of the CDR3 is TGCGCCAGCAGCTTGGTGGGACAGGGTACCAATGAGCAGTTCTTC. This sequence encodes CASSLVGQGTNEQFF.

This clonotype was counted a few times. CDR3 sequence reads: CASSLALEGTTEAFF. CDR3 nucleotides: TGTGCCAGCAGCTTAGCGCTGGAGGGGACCACTGAAGCTTTCTTT. The chain carries TRBV7-9 and TRBJ1-1, with D possibly TRBD1 on 5 matching bases. Germline-derived CDR1 and CDR2 are SEHNR and FQNEAQ (reference sequence). This CDR3 comprises 15 residues. The V end lost 0 bases, the J end lost 4 bases, and 12 bases lay between the germline ends.

This clonotype was detected a few times. The V call is TRBV5-5, the J call TRBJ2-3; tentatively, D is TRBD1 (6 bases). The CDR3 totals 15 residues. CDR1 SGHKS and CDR2 YYEKEE come from the germline V gene (reference sequence). V lost 2 bases to trimming and J lost 0 bases, with 10 bases between them. The DNA for the CDR3 is TGTGCCAGCAGCTTCTCGGGACAAAGCACAGATACGCAGTATTTT. Its protein is CASSFSGQSTDTQYF. Full variable domain (remainder filled in from reference TRBV5-5 and TRBJ2-3): DAGVTQSPTHLIKTRGQQVTLRCSPISGHKSVSWYQQVLGQGPQFIFQYYEKEERGRGNFPDRFSARQFPNYSSELNVNALLLGDSALYLCASSFSGQSTDTQYFGPGTRLTVL.

With respect to this clonotype: A read error may be the cause here, since a much bigger clone is one base away. Here the CDR3 omits its conserved ending phenylalanine or tryptophan, so a read error is the likely source. This sequence joins TRBV4-2 and TRBJ1-5; D is ambiguous. The V gene's germline CDR1 is LGHNA and CDR2 YNFKEQ. There are 18 residues in the CDR3. V lost 3 bases to trimming and J lost 3 bases, with 21 bases between them. CDR3 region: CASSHSVPDRFFNQPQHV. The CDR3, as DNA: TGTGCCAGCAGCCATAGTGTGCCGGACCGTTTCTTCAATCAGCCCCAGCATGTT.

The V and J genes are TRBV20-1 and TRBJ2-5; D remains ambiguous. The germline V gene encodes CDR1 DFQATT and CDR2 SNEGSKA (reference sequence). Between the trimmed V and J ends, which lost 1 base and 4 bases, there was a span of 16 bases. The CDR3 runs 15 residues. CDR3 sequence reads: CSARVPSSSRETQYF. CDR3 DNA: TGCAGTGCTAGAGTTCCTTCTTCGTCGAGAGAGACCCAGTACTTC.